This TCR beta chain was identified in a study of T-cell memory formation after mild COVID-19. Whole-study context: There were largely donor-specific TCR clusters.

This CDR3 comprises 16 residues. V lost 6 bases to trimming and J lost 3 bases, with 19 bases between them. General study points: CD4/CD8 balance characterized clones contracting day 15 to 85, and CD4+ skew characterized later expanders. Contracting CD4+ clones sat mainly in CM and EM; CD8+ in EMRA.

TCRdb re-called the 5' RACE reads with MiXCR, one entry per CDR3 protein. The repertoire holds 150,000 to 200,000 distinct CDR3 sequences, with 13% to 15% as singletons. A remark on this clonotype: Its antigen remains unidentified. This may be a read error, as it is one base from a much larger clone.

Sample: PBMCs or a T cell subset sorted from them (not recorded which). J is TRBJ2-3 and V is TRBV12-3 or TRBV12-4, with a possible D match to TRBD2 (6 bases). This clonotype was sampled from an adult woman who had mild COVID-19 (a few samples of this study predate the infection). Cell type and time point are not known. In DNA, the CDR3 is TGTGCCAGCAGGCGGTGGGACTCCCCGGGAACAGATACGCAGTATTTT. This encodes CASRRWDSPGTDTQYF.